This T cell receptor beta chain was sequenced during a study of cytomegalovirus exposure and HLA in healthy donors. Study-wide results and caveats: Among donors in an Asian-associated ancestry cluster, a later analysis reportedly found fewer N-insertions than the roughly 670-donor mean.

Notes on this clone: No antigen is known for it.

V lost 0 bases to trimming and J lost 0 bases, with 9 bases between them. Germline CDR1 SGHVS, CDR2 FQNEAQ. The CDR3 extends over 16 amino acids. PCR used 60 Vbeta primers and 13 Jbeta primers. TCRdb's copy holds only in-frame clones and misses some; the assay was immunoSEQ multiplex PCR. This sample yields about 140,000 clones, of which over 60% are seen a single time; 1.5% to 2% belongs to the top ten. Healthy bone marrow donors made up the donor group. The chain couples TRBV7-8 to TRBJ1-5; D is undetermined. This TCR was recovered from a female donor in good health and CMV-seronegative. Specimen: PBMCs. The CDR3 region is CASSLALGVSNQPQHF. The CDR3 DNA sequence: TGTGCCAGCAGCTTAGCGCTCGGAGTTAGCAATCAGCCCCAGCATTTT.